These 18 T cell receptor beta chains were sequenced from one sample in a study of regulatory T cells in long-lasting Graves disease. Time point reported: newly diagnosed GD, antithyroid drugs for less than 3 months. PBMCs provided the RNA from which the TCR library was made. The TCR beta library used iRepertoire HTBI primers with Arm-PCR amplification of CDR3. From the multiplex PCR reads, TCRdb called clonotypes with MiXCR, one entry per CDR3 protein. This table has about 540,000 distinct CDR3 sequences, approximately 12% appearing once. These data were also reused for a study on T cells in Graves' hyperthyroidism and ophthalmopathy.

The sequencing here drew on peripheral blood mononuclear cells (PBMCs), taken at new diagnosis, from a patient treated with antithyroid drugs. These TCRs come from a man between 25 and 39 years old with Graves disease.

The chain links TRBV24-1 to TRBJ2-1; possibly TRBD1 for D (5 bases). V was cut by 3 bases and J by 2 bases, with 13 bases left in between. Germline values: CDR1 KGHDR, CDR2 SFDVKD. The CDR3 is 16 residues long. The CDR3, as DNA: TGTGCCACCAGTGATGTCCGGAAGGGGACCTACAATGAGCAGTTCTTC. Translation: CATSDVRKGTYNEQFF.

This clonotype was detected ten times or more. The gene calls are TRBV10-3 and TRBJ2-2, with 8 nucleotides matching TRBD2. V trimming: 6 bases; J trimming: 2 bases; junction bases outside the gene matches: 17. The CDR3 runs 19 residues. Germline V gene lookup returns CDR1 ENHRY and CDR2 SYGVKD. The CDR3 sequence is CAISPFSSLTSGNTGELFF. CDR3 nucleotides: TGTGCCATCAGCCCATTTTCGTCTTTAACTAGCGGTAACACCGGGGAGCTGTTTTTT.

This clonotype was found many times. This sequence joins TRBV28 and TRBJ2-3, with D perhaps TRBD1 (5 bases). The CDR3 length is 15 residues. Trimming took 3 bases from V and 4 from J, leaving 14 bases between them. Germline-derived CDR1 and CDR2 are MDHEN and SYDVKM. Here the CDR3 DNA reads TGTGCCAGCAGTTTTCCGGGCTCAGGGTCAGATACGCAGTATTTT. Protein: CASSFPGSGSDTQYF.

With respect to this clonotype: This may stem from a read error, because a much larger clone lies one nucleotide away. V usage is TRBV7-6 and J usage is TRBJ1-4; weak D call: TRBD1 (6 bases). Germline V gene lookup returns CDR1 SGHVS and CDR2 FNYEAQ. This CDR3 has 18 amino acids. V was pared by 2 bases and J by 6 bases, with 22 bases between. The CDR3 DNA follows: TGTGCCAGCAGCTTAACAGGGATGACCGACTTAGGGGATGAAAAACTGTTTTTT. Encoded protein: CASSLTGMTDLGDEKLFF. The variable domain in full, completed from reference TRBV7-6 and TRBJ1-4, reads GAGVSQSPRYKVTKRGQDVALRCDPISGHVSLYWYRQALGQGPEFLTYFNYEAQQDKSGLPNDRFSAERPEGSISTLTIQRTEQRDSAMYRCASSLTGMTDLGDEKLFFGSGTQLSVL.

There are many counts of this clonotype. The CDR3 reads CASTPNSGSGGELFF. In DNA form, the CDR3 reads TGTGCCAGCACCCCTAATAGCGGGTCAGGAGGGGAGCTGTTTTTT. The chain employs TRBV12-3 or TRBV12-4 and TRBJ2-2, with 7 bases that match TRBD2. V gave up 7 bases and J gave up 8 bases; unmatched junction bases: 13. The CDR3 runs to 15 residues.

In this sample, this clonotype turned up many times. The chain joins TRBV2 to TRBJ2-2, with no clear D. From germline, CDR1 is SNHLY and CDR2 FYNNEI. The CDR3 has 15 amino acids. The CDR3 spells CASKGGISNTGELFF. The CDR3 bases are TGTGCGTCTAAAGGTGGGATCTCGAACACCGGGGAGCTGTTTTTT.

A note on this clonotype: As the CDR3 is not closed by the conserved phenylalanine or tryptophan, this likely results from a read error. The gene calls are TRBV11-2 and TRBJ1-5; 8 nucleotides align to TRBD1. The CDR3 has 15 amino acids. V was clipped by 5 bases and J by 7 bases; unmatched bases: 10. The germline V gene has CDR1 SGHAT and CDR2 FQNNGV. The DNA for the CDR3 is TGTGCCAGCAGCAAAGGACAGGGCTCGGTGCAGCCCCAGCATCTT. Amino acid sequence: CASSKGQGSVQPQHL.

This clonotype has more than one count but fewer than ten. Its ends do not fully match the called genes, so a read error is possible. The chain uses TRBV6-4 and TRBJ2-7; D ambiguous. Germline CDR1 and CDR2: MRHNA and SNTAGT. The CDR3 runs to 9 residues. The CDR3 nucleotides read TGTGCCAGCAGTGCTCGCTCCCTCTTC. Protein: CASSARSLF.

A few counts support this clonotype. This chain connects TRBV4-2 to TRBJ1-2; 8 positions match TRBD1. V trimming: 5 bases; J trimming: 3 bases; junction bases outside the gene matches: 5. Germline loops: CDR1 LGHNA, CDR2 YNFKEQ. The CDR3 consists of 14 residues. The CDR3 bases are TGTGCCAGCAGCGTTAACAGGGGGTACTATGGCTACACCTTC. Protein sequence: CASSVNRGYYGYTF.

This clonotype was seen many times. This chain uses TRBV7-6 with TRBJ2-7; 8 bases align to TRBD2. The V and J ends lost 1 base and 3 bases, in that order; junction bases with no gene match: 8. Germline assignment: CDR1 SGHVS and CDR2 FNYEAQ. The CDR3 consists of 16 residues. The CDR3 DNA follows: TGTGCCAGCAGCTTAGGCGGCCCCGGGACTAGCTACGAGCAGTACTTC. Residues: CASSLGGPGTSYEQYF.

CDR3 bases: TGTGCCAGCAGCCCCAACAGGGGTAGTAATTCACCCCTCCACTTT. It translates to CASSPNRGSNSPLHF. This sequence joins TRBV9 and TRBJ1-6, with 7 bases aligning to TRBD1. The junction had 7 bases not matched to a gene; V was cut back by 4 bases and J by 6 bases. The CDR3 is 15 residues long. Germline V gene data show CDR1 as SGDLS and CDR2 as YYNGEE. Drawing the rest from reference TRBV9 and TRBJ1-6, the complete variable domain is DSGVTQTPKHLITATGQRVTLRCSPRSGDLSVYWYQQSLDQGLQFLIQYYNGEERAKGNILERFSAQQFPDLHSELNLSSLELGDSALYFCASSPNRGSNSPLHFGNGTRLTVT.

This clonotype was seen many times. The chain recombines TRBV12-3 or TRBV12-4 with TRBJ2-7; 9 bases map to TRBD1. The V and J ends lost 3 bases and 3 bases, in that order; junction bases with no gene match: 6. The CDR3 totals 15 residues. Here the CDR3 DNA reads TGTGCCAGCAGTTTCACCGGGACAGGGAGCTACGAGCAGTACTTC. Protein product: CASSFTGTGSYEQYF.

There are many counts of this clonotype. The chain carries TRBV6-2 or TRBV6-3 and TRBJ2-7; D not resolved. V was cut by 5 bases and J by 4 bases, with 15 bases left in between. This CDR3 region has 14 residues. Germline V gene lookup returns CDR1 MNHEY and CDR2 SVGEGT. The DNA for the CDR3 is TGTGCCAGCAGTCCACGTGGGTTTTCGTACGAGCAGTACTTC. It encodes CASSPRGFSYEQYF.

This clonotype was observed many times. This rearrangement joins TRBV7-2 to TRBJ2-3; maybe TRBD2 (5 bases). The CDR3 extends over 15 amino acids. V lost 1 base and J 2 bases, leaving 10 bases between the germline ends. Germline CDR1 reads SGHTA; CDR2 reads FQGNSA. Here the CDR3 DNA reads TGTGCCAGCAGCTTAGACGCGGGCTTCACAGATACGCAGTATTTT. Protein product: CASSLDAGFTDTQYF. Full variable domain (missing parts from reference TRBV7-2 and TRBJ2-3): GAGVSQSPSNKVTEKGKDVELRCDPISGHTALYWYRQSLGQGLEFLIYFQGNSAPDKSGLPSDRFSAERTGGSVSTLTIQRTQQEDSAVYLCASSLDAGFTDTQYFGPGTRLTVL.

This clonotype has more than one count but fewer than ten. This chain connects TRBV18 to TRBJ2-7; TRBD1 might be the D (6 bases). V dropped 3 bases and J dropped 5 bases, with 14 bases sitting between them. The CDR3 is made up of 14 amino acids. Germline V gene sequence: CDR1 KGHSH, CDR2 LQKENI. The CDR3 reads CASSPDTGTNEQYF. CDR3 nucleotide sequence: TGTGCCAGCTCACCGGATACAGGGACCAACGAGCAGTACTTC. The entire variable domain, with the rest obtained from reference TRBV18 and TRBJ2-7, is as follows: NAGVMQNPRHLVRRRGQEARLRCSPMKGHSHVYWYRQLPEEGLKFMVYLQKENIIDESGMPKERFSAEFPKEGPSILRIQQVVRGDSAAYFCASSPDTGTNEQYFGPGTRLTVT.

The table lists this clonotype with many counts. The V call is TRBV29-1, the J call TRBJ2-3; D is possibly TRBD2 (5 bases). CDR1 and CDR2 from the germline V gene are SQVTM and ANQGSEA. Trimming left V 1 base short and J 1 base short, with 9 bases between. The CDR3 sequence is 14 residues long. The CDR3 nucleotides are TGCAGCGTTGAAGGGGGAGTAGGCACAGATACGCAGTATTTT. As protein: CSVEGGVGTDTQYF.

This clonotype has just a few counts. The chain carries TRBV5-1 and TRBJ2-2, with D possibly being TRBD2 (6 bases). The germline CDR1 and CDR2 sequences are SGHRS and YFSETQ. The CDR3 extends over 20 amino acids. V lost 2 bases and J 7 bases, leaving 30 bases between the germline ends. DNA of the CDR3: TGCGCCAGCAGCTTACGGGACTCCAGTGGGTGTTATATCTGCGACGGGGAGCTGTTTTTT. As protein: CASSLRDSSGCYICDGELFF.

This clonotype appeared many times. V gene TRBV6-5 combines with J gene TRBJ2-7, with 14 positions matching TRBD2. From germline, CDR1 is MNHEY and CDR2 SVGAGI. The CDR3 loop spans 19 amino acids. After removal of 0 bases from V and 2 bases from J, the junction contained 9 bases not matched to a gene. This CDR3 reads CASSYSRRTSGRSTYEQYF. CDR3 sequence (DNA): TGTGCCAGCAGTTACTCTAGGAGGACTAGCGGGAGGTCTACCTACGAGCAGTACTTC.